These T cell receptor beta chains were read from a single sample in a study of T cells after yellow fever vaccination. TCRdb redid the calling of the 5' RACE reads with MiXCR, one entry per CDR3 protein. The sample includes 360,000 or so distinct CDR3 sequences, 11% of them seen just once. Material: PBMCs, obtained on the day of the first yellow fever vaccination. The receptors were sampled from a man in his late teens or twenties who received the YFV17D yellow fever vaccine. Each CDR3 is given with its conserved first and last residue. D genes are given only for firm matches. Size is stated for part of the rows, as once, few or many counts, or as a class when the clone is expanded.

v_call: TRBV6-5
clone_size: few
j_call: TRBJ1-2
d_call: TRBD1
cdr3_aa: CASSYSGQGAGYGYTF
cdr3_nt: TGTGCCAGCAGTTACTCCGGGCAGGGGGCAGGCTATGGCTACACCTTC

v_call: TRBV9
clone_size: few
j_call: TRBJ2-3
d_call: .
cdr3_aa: CASSVGWHPSDTQYF
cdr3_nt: TGTGCCAGCAGCGTAGGGTGGCACCCGTCCGATACGCAGTATTTT

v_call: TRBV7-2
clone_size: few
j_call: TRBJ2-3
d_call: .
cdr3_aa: CASSDRADTQYF
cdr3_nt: TGTGCCAGCAGCGATAGGGCAGATACGCAGTATTTT

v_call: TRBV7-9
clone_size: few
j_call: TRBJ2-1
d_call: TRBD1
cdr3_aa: CASSLVPGQGAVEQFF
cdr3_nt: TGTGCCAGCAGCCTAGTCCCGGGACAGGGGGCGGTTGAGCAGTTCTTC

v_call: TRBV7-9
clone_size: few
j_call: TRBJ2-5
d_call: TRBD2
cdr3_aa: CASSLGAQGGETQYF
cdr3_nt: TGTGCCAGCAGCTTAGGAGCTCAGGGAGGGGAGACCCAGTACTTC

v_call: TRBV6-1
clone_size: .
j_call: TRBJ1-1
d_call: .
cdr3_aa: CASSEVGGNTEAFF
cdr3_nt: TGTGCCAGCAGTGAAGTTGGGGGAAACACTGAAGCTTTCTTT

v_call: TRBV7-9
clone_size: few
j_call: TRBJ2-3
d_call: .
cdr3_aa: CASSSGLGVRDTQYF
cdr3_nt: TGTGCCAGCAGCTCGGGGCTAGGAGTCCGGGATACGCAGTATTTT

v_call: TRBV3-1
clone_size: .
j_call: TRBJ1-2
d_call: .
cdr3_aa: CASSQDLAYVGTTPYYGYTF
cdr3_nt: TGTGCCAGCAGCCAAGATCTGGCATACGTTGGGACGACCCCTTACTATGGCTACACCTTC

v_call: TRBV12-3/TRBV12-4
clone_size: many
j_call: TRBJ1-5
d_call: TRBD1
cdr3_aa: CASSDRARPNQPQHF
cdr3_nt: TGTGCCAGCAGTGACAGGGCTCGCCCTAATCAGCCCCAGCATTTT

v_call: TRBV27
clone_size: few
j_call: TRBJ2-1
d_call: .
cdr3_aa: CASSLWRGHNEQFF
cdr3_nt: TGTGCCAGCAGTTTATGGCGGGGCCACAATGAGCAGTTCTTC

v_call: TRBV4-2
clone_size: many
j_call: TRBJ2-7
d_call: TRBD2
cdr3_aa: CASSPQRGSYEQYF
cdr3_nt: TGTGCCAGCAGCCCACAGCGGGGGTCCTACGAGCAGTACTTC

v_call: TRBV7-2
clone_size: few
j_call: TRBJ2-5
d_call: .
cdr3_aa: CASSLPGNGGTQETQYF
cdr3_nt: TGTGCCAGCAGCTTGCCGGGAAATGGGGGAACTCAAGAGACCCAGTACTTC

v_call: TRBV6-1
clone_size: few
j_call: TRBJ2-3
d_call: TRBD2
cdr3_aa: CASRLAGGPGDTQYF
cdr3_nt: TGTGCCAGCAGACTAGCGGGGGGGCCGGGAGATACGCAGTATTTT

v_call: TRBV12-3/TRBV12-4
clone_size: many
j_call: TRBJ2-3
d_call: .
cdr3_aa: CASTLGDTQYF
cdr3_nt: TGTGCCAGCACCCTGGGGGATACGCAGTATTTT

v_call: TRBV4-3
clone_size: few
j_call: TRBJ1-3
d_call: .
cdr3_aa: CASSVSPSGNTIYF
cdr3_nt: TGCGCCAGCAGCGTCTCACCTTCTGGAAACACCATATATTTT

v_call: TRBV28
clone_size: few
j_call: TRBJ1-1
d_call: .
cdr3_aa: CASSNAGKAFF
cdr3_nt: TGTGCCAGCAGTAACGCAGGGAAAGCTTTCTTT

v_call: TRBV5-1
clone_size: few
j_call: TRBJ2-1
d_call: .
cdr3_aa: CASSLGSGDTYNEQFF
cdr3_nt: TGCGCCAGCAGCTTGGGCTCAGGGGATACGTACAATGAGCAGTTCTTC

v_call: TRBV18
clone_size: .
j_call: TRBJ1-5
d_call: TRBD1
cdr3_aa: CVSSPEGAAVYQPQHF
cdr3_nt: TGTGTCAGCTCACCAGAGGGGGCGGCAGTTTATCAGCCCCAGCATTTT

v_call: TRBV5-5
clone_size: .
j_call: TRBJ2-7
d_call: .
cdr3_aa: CASSFWDTSYEQYF
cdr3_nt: TGTGCCAGCAGTTTCTGGGACACCTCCTACGAGCAGTACTTC

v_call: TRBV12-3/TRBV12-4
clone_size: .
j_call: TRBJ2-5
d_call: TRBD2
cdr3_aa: CASSPIAGGRETQYF
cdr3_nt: TGTGCCAGCAGTCCTATAGCGGGGGGGCGGGAGACCCAGTACTTC

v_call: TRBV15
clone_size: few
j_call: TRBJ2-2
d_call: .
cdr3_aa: CATSREGDPTGELFF
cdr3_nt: TGTGCCACCAGCAGAGAAGGGGACCCCACCGGGGAGCTGTTTTTT

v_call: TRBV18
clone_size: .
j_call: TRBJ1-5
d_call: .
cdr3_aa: CASSPTVNQPQHF
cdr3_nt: TGTGCCAGCTCGCCTACTGTTAATCAGCCCCAGCATTTT

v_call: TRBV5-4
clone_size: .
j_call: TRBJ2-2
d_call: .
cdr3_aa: CASSLFGRRTGELFF
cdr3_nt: TGTGCCAGCAGCTTATTCGGGAGACGCACCGGGGAGCTGTTTTTT

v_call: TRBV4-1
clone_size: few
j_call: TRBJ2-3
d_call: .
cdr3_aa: CASSLQGTQYF
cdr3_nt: TGCGCCAGCAGCCTACAGGGTACGCAGTATTTT

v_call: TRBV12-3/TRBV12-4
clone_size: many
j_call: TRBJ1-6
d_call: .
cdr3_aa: CASSFEGGSPLHF
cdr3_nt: TGTGCCAGCAGTTTCGAGGGGGGATCACCCCTCCACTTT

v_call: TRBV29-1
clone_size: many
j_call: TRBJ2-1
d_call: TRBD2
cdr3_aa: CSAGGTSNNEQFF
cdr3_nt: TGCAGCGCCGGCGGGACTAGTAACAATGAGCAGTTCTTC

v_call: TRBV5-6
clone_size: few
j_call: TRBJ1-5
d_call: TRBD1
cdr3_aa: CASSAWGSRGYQPQHF
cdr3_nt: TGTGCCAGCAGCGCTTGGGGGTCCAGGGGGTATCAGCCCCAGCATTTT

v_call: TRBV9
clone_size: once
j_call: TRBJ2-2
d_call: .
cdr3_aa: CASSAGGELFF
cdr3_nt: TGTGCCAGCAGCGCCGGCGGGGAGCTGTTTTTT

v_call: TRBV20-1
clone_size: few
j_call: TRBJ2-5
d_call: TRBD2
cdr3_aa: CSAPETSGVGETQYF
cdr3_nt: TGCAGTGCCCCTGAGACTAGCGGGGTCGGGGAGACCCAGTACTTC

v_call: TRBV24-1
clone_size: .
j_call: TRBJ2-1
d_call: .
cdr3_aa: CATSDPLRGNEQFF
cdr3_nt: TGTGCCACCAGTGACCCTCTGAGGGGAAATGAGCAGTTCTTC

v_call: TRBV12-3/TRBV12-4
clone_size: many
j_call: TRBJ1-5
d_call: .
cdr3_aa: CASSFGGPLSQPQHF
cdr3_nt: TGTGCCAGCAGTTTCGGGGGCCCCTTAAGTCAGCCCCAGCATTTT

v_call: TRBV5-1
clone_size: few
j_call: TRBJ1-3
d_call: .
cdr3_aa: CASSLGEGTIQNTIYF
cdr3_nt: TGCGCCAGCAGCTTGGGTGAAGGGACCATCCAAAACACCATATATTTT

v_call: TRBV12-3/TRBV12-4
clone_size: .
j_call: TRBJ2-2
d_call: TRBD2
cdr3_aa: CAGRTSRSTGELFF
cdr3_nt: TGTGCCGGGAGGACTAGCAGGAGCACCGGGGAGCTGTTTTTT

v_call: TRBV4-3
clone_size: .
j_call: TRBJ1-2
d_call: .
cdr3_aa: CASSQDLTFNYGYTF
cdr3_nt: TGCGCCAGCAGCCAAGATCTGACGTTTAACTATGGCTACACCTTC

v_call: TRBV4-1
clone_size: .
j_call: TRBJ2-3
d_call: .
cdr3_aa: CASSQDGIGVTDTQYF
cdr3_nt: TGCGCCAGCAGCCAAGATGGGATCGGGGTCACGGATACGCAGTATTTT

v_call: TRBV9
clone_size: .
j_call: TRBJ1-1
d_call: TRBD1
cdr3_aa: CASSAGQGVSEAFF
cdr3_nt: TGTGCCAGCAGCGCCGGACAGGGGGTTTCTGAAGCTTTCTTT

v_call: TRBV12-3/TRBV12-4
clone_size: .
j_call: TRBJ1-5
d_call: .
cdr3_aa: CASSLYRENDQPQHF
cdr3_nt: TGTGCCAGCAGTTTATACAGGGAGAATGATCAGCCCCAGCATTTT

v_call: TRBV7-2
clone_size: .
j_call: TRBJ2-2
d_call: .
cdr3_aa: CASSFEQGPNTGELFF
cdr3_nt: TGTGCCAGCAGCTTTGAGCAGGGCCCGAACACCGGGGAGCTGTTTTTT

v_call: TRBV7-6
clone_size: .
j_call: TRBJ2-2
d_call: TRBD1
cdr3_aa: CASSGQVTNTGELFF
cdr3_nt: TGTGCCAGCAGCGGACAGGTTACGAACACCGGGGAGCTGTTTTTT

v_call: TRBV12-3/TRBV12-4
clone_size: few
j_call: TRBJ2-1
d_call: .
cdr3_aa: CASMVYNEQFF
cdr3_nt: TGTGCCAGCATGGTTTACAATGAGCAGTTCTTC

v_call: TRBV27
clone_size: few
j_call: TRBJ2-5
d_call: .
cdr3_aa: CASTLSYATQETQYF
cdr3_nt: TGTGCCAGCACCCTAAGCTACGCGACCCAAGAGACCCAGTACTTC

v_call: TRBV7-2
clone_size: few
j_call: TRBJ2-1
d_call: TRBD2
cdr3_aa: CASSTAGGRDNEQFF
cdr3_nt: TGTGCCAGCAGCACTGCGGGGGGCCGGGACAATGAGCAGTTCTTC

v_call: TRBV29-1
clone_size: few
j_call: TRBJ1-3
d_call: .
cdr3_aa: CSVEGPPPDSSGNTIYF
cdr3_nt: TGCAGCGTTGAAGGACCCCCTCCGGACAGCTCTGGAAACACCATATATTTT

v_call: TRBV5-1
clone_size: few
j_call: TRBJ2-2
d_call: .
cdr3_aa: CAKTGELFF
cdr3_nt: TGCGCCAAAACCGGGGAGCTGTTTTTT

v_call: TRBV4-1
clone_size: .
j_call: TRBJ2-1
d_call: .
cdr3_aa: CASSQVLRSSPGSYNEQFF
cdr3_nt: TGCGCCAGCAGCCAAGTCCTCCGGTCCTCCCCGGGGTCCTACAATGAGCAGTTCTTC

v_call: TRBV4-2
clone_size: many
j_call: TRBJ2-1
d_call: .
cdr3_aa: CASSQEGSTSYNEQFF
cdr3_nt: TGTGCCAGCAGCCAAGAGGGATCTACCTCCTACAATGAGCAGTTCTTC

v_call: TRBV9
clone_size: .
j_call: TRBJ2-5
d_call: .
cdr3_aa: CASSVVGDFQETQYF
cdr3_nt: TGTGCCAGCAGCGTAGTCGGGGACTTCCAAGAGACCCAGTACTTC

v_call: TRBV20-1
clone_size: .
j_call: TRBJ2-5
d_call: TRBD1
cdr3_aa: CSARGFDRGAPETQYF
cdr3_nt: TGCAGTGCTAGAGGTTTCGACAGGGGGGCCCCAGAAACCCAGTACTTC

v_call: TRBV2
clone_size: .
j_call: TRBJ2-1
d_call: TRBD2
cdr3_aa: CASSKRFSGGLSSYNEQFF
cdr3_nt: TGTGCCAGCAGTAAAAGATTTAGCGGGGGCCTTAGCTCCTACAATGAGCAGTTCTTC

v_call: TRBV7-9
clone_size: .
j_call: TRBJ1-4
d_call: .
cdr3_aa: CASSIPGTRDEKLFF
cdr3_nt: TGTGCCAGTTCGATCCCCGGGACGAGGGATGAAAAACTGTTTTTT

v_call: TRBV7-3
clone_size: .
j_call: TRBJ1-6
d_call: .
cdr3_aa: CASSSNYRDGMNSPLHF
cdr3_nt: TGTGCCAGCAGCTCAAACTACAGGGACGGAATGAATTCACCCCTCCACTTT

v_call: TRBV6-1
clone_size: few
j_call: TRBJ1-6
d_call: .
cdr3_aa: CASRSHRQTNSPLHF
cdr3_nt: TGTGCCAGCAGGTCCCACCGGCAGACTAATTCACCCCTCCACTTT